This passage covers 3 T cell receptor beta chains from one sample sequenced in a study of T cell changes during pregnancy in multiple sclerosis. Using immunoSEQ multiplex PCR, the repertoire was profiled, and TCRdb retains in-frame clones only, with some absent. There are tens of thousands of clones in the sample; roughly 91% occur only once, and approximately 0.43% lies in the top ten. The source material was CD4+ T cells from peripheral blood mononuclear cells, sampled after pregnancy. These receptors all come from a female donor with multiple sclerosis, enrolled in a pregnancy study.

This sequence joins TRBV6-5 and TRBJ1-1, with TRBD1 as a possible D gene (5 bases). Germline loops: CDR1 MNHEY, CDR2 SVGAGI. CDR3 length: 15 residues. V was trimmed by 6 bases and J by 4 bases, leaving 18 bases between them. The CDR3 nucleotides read TGTGCCAGCAGATATCAGCAACAGGTTTTCACTGAAGCTTTCTTT. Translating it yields CASRYQQQVFTEAFF.

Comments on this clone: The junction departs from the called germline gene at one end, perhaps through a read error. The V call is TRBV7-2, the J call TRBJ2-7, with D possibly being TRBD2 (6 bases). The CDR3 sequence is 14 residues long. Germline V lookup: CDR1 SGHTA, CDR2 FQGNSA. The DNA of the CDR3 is TGTGCCAGCAGCTTAGATGGGGGAGGCTACGTGCAGTACTTC. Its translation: CASSLDGGGYVQYF.

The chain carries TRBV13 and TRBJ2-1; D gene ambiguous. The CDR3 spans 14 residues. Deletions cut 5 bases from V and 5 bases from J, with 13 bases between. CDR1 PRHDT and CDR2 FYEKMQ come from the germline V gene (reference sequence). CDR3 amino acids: CASSHVARDNEQFF. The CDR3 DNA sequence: TGTGCCAGCAGCCACGTCGCCCGGGACAATGAGCAGTTCTTC.